This TCR beta chain was sequenced during a study of T cells in Graves' hyperthyroidism and ophthalmopathy. The overall study: Peripheral blood was obtained at initial diagnosis, preceding any treatment. Findings and limits, study-wide: Most thyroid clonotypes with frequency above 0.001 were detected in blood. Model output signaled ophthalmopathy a median around 5.9 months ahead of onset.

Germline V gene data show CDR1 as MDHEN and CDR2 as SYDVKM. Trimming removed 10 bases from V and 4 bases from J, with 11 bases in between. This CDR3 comprises 12 residues. RNA transcripts provided the source from which TCR beta CDR3 regions were amplified. The HTBI set primed first-round TCR CDR3 RT-PCR. TCRdb reanalysed the multiplex PCR reads using MiXCR and keeps one entry per CDR3 protein. The top ten hold 73% of the sample, which has about 360,000 distinct CDR3 sequences, 20% to 25% seen once. Notes on this clonotype: The antigen is not known.

Uncontrolled infection, other autoimmune disease, pregnancy or lactation excluded patients. V and J are TRBV28 and TRBJ1-5, with TRBD1 as a possible D gene (5 bases). The sample was blood. This clonotype originated in a man in his fifties with Graves' hyperthyroidism. This CDR3 is CAIRTPNQPQHF. The CDR3 coding sequence is TGTGCCATACGGACACCTAATCAGCCCCAGCATTTT.